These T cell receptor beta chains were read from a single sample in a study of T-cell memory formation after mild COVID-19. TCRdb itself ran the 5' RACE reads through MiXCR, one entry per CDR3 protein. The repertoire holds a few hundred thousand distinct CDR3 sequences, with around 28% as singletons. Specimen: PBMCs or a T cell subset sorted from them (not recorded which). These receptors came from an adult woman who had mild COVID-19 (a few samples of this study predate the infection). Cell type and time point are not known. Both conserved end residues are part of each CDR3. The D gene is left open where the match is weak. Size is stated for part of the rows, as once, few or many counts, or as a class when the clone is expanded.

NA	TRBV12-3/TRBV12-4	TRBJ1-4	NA	TGTGCCAGCAGCGCCGGGAGGAGCCGGTTTTTT	CASSAGRSRFF
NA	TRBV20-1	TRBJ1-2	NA	TGCAGTGCTAGAGTATACACGGCAGGGACTTCCTATGGCTACACCTTC	CSARVYTAGTSYGYTF
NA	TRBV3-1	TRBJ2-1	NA	TGTGCCAGCAGCCGGATACATACCGTTAAGGGGGGGAACTCCTACAATGAGCAGTTCTTC	CASSRIHTVKGGNSYNEQFF
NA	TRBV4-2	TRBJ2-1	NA	TGTGCCAGCAGCCAAGACCCAGGGGTTTACCTTGGCTCCTACAATGAGCAGTTCTTC	CASSQDPGVYLGSYNEQFF
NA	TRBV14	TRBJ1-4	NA	TGTGCCAGCAGCCAAGCAGGGTTGGATGAAAAACTGTTTTTT	CASSQAGLDEKLFF
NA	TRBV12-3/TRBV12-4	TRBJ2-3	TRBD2	TGTGCCAGCAGTTACGGGACTAGCGGGACCCTAAGCACAGATACGCAGTATTTT	CASSYGTSGTLSTDTQYF
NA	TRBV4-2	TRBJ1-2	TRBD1	TGTGCCAGCAGCAAGGACAGGGGGCTTGGACGGAAGGACTATGGCTACACCTTC	CASSKDRGLGRKDYGYTF
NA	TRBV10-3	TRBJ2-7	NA	TGTGCCATCAGTGGACAGAGAATAACCTACGAGCAGTACTTC	CAISGQRITYEQYF
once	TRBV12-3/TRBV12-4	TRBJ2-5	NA	TGTGCCAGCACCCCTACAGGGAGGCAAGAGACCCAGTACTTC	CASTPTGRQETQYF
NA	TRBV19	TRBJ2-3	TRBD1	TGTGCCAGCAGACCCCCGGGACAGTCAGATACGCAGTATTTT	CASRPPGQSDTQYF
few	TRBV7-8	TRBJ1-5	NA	TGTGCCAGCAGCTTAAAATACAATCAGCCCCAGCATTTT	CASSLKYNQPQHF
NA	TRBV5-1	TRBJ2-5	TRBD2	TGCGCCAGCAGCTCCCTAGCGGGGGACCGAGAGACCCAGTACTTC	CASSSLAGDRETQYF
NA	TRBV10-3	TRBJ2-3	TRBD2	TGTGCCATCAGTGGGACTAGCGGGGGGATGGATACGCAGTATTTT	CAISGTSGGMDTQYF
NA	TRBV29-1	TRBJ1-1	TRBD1	TGCAGCGCCCTGACAGGGGGTAACACTGAAGCTTTCTTT	CSALTGGNTEAFF
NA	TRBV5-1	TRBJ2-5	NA	TGCGCCAGCAGCATACGACGACAGTTACAAGAGACCCAGTACTTC	CASSIRRQLQETQYF
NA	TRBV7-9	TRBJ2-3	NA	TGTGCCAGCAGCCCCCCACTGGGACGCGGCACAGATACGCAGTATTTT	CASSPPLGRGTDTQYF
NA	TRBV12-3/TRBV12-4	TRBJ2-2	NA	TGTGCCAGCAGCTATATCACCGGGGAGCTGTTTTTT	CASSYITGELFF
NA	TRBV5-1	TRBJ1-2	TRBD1	TGCGCCAGCAGCTGGACGGACAGGGTCGACGGCTACACCTTC	CASSWTDRVDGYTF
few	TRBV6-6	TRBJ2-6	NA	TGTGCCAGCAGTTCGGAGGCTGGGGCCAACGTCCTGACTTTC	CASSSEAGANVLTF
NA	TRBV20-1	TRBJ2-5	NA	TGCAGTGCTCATCAGGCCGGGGGAGGCGAGACCCAGTACTTC	CSAHQAGGGETQYF
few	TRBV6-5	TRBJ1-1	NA	TGTGCCAGCACCTCCTCGCCCGCAGGGATGAACACTGAAGCTTTCTTT	CASTSSPAGMNTEAFF
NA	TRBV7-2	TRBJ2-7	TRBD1	TGTGCCAGCAGAGCTCGACAGGGGGCGCAGGTCGAGCAGTACTTC	CASRARQGAQVEQYF
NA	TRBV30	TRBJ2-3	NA	TGTGCCTGGAGTGGGGGTTTGGCGAGCACAGATACGCAGTATTTT	CAWSGGLASTDTQYF
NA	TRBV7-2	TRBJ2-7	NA	TGTGCCAGCAGCTTAGAGGGTGACAGGCACGAGCAGTACTTC	CASSLEGDRHEQYF
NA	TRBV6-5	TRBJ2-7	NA	TGTGCCAGCAGCAACAGGGTTCGGGTAGGCTACGAGCAGTACTTC	CASSNRVRVGYEQYF
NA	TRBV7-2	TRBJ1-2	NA	TGTGCCAGCAGCTTAGCCAACACCAACTATGGCTACACCTTC	CASSLANTNYGYTF
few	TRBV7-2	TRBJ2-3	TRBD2	TGTGCCAGCAGCTCTACCGGGGGGGATACGCAGTATTTT	CASSSTGGDTQYF
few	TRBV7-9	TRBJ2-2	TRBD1	TGTGCCAGCAGCCACGACAGGGGGCTAACCGGGGAGCTGTTTTTT	CASSHDRGLTGELFF
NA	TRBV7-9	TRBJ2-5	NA	TGTGCCAGCAGCTTAGGAACCGGGACGTCGGGTGAGACCCAGTACTTC	CASSLGTGTSGETQYF
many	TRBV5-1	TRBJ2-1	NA	TGCGCCAGCAGCCCCGACGGGGGGCCTTACAATGAGCAGTTCTTC	CASSPDGGPYNEQFF
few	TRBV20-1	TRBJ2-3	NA	TGCAGTGCTAGTTCCCCTACCCTTCCCGGGAGTAGCACAGATACGCAGTATTTT	CSASSPTLPGSSTDTQYF
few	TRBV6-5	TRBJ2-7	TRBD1	TGTGCCAGCAGTTATAGGGACAGCCCCTACGAGCAGTACTTC	CASSYRDSPYEQYF